This T cell receptor (beta chain) came from a study of blood T cell repertoires in COVID-19. Study overall: Sources were T cells, B-cell-depleted T cells, or PBMCs; the material itself was cDNA or gDNA.

TCRdb's copy holds only in-frame clones and misses some; the assay was immunoSEQ multiplex PCR. The sample has approximately 120,000 clones, over 70% seen once. Deletions cut 1 base from V and 4 bases from J, with 6 bases between. The CDR3 sequence is 13 residues long. In germline, CDR1 is SGHAT, CDR2 FQDESV (reference sequence). The chain joins TRBV11-1 to TRBJ2-3; D uncertain. This receptor was obtained from a woman aged 45-59 years with acute or convalescent COVID-19. The sequenced sample consisted of peripheral blood. The CDR3 nucleotides read TGTGCCAGCAGCTTAGGACTGCCAGATACGCAGTATTTT. Translation: CASSLGLPDTQYF. Full variable domain (missing parts from reference TRBV11-1 and TRBJ2-3): EAEVAQSPRYKITEKSQAVAFWCDPISGHATLYWYRQILGQGPELLVQFQDESVVDDSQLPKDRFSAERLKGVDSTLKIQPAELGDSAMYLCASSLGLPDTQYFGPGTRLTVL.